The clone carrying this T cell receptor (beta chain) was seen many times. This entry comes from a study of identical twins. TCRdb re-called the 5' RACE reads with MiXCR, one entry per CDR3 protein. The sample carries 410,000 or so distinct CDR3 sequences, about a fifth recorded once. The germline V gene encodes CDR1 MNHNS and CDR2 SASEGT. The junction had 9 bases not matched to a gene; V was cut back by 6 bases and J by 7 bases. The CDR3 length is 13 residues. This receptor was obtained from a man aged 50-59 years in good health. This chain joins TRBV6-1 and TRBJ2-7; 7 bases line up with TRBD2. Sequenced: naive T cells sorted from blood. DNA for the CDR3: TGTGCCAGCAGCCCCTCAACAGCGGGGGAGCAGTACTTC. It translates to CASSPSTAGEQYF.